The clone carrying this T cell receptor (beta chain) was observed a few times. Its cognate antigen is unknown. Treatment reported: oral pan-JAK inhibitor, 5-10 mg twice daily. Extracted RNA was reverse transcribed into cDNA, the sequencing template. Libraries were prepared by immunoSEQ multiplex PCR; TCRdb keeps only in-frame clonotypes and omits some of them. The table includes about 260,000 clones, 45% to 70% detected once. The source of the sample is a study of CD8+ T cells in alopecia areata. Study-wide points: Patients displayed less clarity in TCR sharing than mice, a finding possibly related to HLA. Scalp samples also yield sequences from resident alphabeta T cells of normal skin.

The germline V gene has CDR1 LNHNV and CDR2 YYDKDF (reference sequence). The CDR3 sequence is 16 residues long. V was shortened by 1 base and J by 5 bases, with 14 bases between the two germline ends. The V and J genes are TRBV15 and TRBJ1-4, with D unclear. This sequence was found in a human donor with alopecia areata. Material: CD4+ T cells sorted from blood, obtained around week 54, from a patient treated with tofacitinib. CDR3 in DNA: TGTGCCACCAGCAGAGGAGGCCTGCGCCAAAATGAAAAACTGTTTTTT. It codes for CATSRGGLRQNEKLFF.